This T cell receptor beta chain was obtained from a study of control samples from healthy donors and cancer patients. The assay was immunoSEQ multiplex PCR, and TCRdb's table has in-frame clones only and misses some. The data show around 94,000 clones, approximately 95% seen once. Between the trimmed V and J ends, which lost 2 bases and 3 bases, there was a span of 10 bases. CDR3 size: 14 residues. Germline lookup yields CDR1 SGDLS and CDR2 YYNGEE. The source of this sequence is a woman younger than 45 in good health. The chain combines TRBV9 with TRBJ2-3; D may be TRBD2 (5 bases). Sequenced input: blood. The CDR3 reads CASSVEVRTDTQYF. CDR3 DNA: TGTGCCAGCAGCGTGGAGGTGCGGACAGATACGCAGTATTTT.